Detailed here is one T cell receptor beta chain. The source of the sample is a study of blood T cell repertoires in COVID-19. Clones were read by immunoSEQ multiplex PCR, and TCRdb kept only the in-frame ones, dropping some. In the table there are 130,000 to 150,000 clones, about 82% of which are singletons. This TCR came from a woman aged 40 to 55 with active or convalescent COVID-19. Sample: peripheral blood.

The CDR3 sequence is CAISADRGYGYTF. DNA for the CDR3: TGTGCCATCAGCGCCGACAGGGGCTATGGCTACACCTTC. This chain joins TRBV10-3 and TRBJ1-2; TRBD1 agrees at 8 bases. Germline V lookup: CDR1 ENHRY, CDR2 SYGVKD. The J segment lost 4 bases and the V segment lost 6 bases, leaving 4 bases of the junction unmatched. The CDR3 contains 13 residues.